This passage covers 29 T cell receptor beta chains from one sample sequenced in a study of blood T cell repertoires in COVID-19 (dated by TCRdb to 2018 to 2021). The library was obtained by the immunoSEQ multiplex PCR assay. TCRdb took this table from immuneACCESS and kept in-frame rearrangements with V and J called. Such tables lack part of the clones; where checked against another copy, unresolved V genes explain under half of the gap, and the rest is unexplained. Here the sample has 250,000 or so clones; about 83% occur a single time. 12% of the sample is in the top ten clones. The sample was peripheral blood. The source is a man older than 75 with acute or convalescent COVID-19.

The rearrangement links TRBV9 to TRBJ2-1; no definite D call. The CDR3 is 14 amino acids. V lost 0 bases and J 8 bases, leaving 12 bases between the germline ends. The germline gives CDR1 SGDLS, CDR2 YYNGEE. CDR3 region: CASSVGLSFDEQFF. The CDR3 region has the DNA TGTGCCAGCAGCGTAGGACTTAGCTTCGATGAGCAGTTCTTC.

This sequence joins TRBV7-2 and TRBJ1-4; D is unresolved. The V and J ends lost 5 bases and 6 bases respectively, with 13 bases between them. Germline assignment: CDR1 SGHTA and CDR2 FQGNSA. CDR3 length equals 14 residues. The CDR3 DNA follows: TGTGCCAGCAGCCCATCCCGGGGATATGAAAAACTGTTTTTT. It translates to CASSPSRGYEKLFF.

The V gene is TRBV24-1, the J gene TRBJ2-2; TRBD1 agrees at 9 bases. Germline V gene data show CDR1 as KGHDR and CDR2 as SFDVKD. V lost 4 bases and J lost 2; bases outside the gene matches: 4. This CDR3 contains 16 residues. The CDR3 here is CATSDPGQGNTGELFF. The CDR3 DNA is TGTGCCACCAGTGACCCGGGACAGGGAAACACCGGGGAGCTGTTTTTT.

The chain carries TRBV5-1 and TRBJ1-1; 8 bases are a match to TRBD1. Germline CDR1 reads SGHRS; CDR2 reads YFSETQ. The V segment lost 6 bases and the J segment 1 base; nucleotides outside the gene matches: 5. CDR3 length: 14 residues. The CDR3 DNA reads as TGCGCCAGCACATTCGGACAGGGGAACACTGAAGCTTTCTTT. It specifies CASTFGQGNTEAFF.

The CDR3 DNA is TGTGCCAGCAGTGAAACAGGGGGACAGGGGACTATAACACCCCTCCACTTT. Its protein is CASSETGGQGTITPLHF. V gene TRBV2 combines with J gene TRBJ1-6, with 10 nucleotides matching TRBD1. Germline V gene sequence: CDR1 SNHLY, CDR2 FYNNEI. V gave up 2 bases and J gave up 11 bases; unmatched junction bases: 12. The CDR3 totals 17 residues.

This chain uses TRBV3-1 (or the pseudogene TRBV3-2) with TRBJ1-1; D might be TRBD1 (6 bases). V shed 4 bases and J shed 1 base, with 10 bases lying between them. The CDR3 spans 14 residues. Germline assignment: CDR1 LGHDT and CDR2 YNNKEL (reference sequence). The CDR3 coding sequence is TGTGCCAGCAGCCGACAGGTAGAGAACACTGAAGCTTTCTTT. Translated, it gives CASSRQVENTEAFF.

This sequence joins TRBV7-9 and TRBJ1-1, with 7 bases identical to TRBD1. From germline, CDR1 is SEHNR and CDR2 FQNEAQ (reference sequence). There are 11 residues in the CDR3. V lost 5 bases to trimming and J lost 13 bases; unmatched junction nucleotides: 7. The CDR3 DNA sequence: TGTGCCAGCAGCCTGGGACAGTCCGTTTTCTTT. It specifies CASSLGQSVFF.

This clone was counted only a few times. The chain has TRBV6-1 and TRBJ1-2; no clear D. The CDR3 is made up of 15 amino acids. Germline assignment: CDR1 MNHNS and CDR2 SASEGT. The germline V and J ends were trimmed by 0 bases and 4 bases, with 12 bases remaining between them. This CDR3 is CASSEASGDAYGYTF. The CDR3 DNA follows: TGTGCCAGCAGTGAAGCATCCGGAGACGCCTATGGCTACACCTTC.

The rearrangement joins TRBV5-1 to TRBJ2-7; perhaps TRBD1 as D (5 bases). V was clipped by 4 bases and J by 5 bases, with 13 bases between them. Germline V gives CDR1 SGHRS, CDR2 YFSETQ. The CDR3 sequence is 13 residues long. Written as DNA, the CDR3 is TGCGCCAGCAGCAAGACAGATCGCGACGAGCAGTACTTC. Its translation: CASSKTDRDEQYF.

The chain employs TRBV7-9 and TRBJ2-2, with a tentative D call TRBD2 (6 bases). This CDR3 has 16 amino acids. Germline loops: CDR1 SEHNR, CDR2 FQNEAQ (reference sequence). The V gene lost 6 bases and the J gene lost 1 base, with 15 bases spanning the gap. The CDR3, as DNA: TGTGCCAGCAGGAGTCTACGAGCGGGGAACACCGGGGAGCTGTTTTTT. This sequence encodes CASRSLRAGNTGELFF.

V gene TRBV5-6 combines with J gene TRBJ1-5; 8 bases agree with TRBD1. Germline V gene lookup returns CDR1 SGHDT and CDR2 YYEEEE. V lost 0 bases to trimming and J lost 5 bases; unmatched junction nucleotides: 7. This CDR3 has 16 amino acids. The CDR3 DNA sequence: TGTGCCAGCAGCTTGGGGACAGGGAAGGGGGATCAGCCCCAGCATTTT. Translation: CASSLGTGKGDQPQHF.

A few counts support this clone. The chain has TRBV7-8 and TRBJ1-5; D is unresolved. CDR1 SGHVS and CDR2 FQNEAQ come from the germline V gene. The CDR3 is 15 amino acids. The germline V and J ends were trimmed by 3 bases and 4 bases, with 13 bases remaining between them. The CDR3: CASSLVGLRNQPQHF. CDR3 bases: TGTGCCAGCAGCTTGGTCGGGTTAAGAAATCAGCCCCAGCATTTT.

The J gene is TRBJ1-2, the V gene TRBV11-2; no reliable D call. The CDR3 is 13 amino acids. The V gene lost 0 bases and the J gene lost 5 bases, with 7 bases spanning the gap. In germline, CDR1 is SGHAT, CDR2 FQNNGV. The DNA of the CDR3 is TGTGCCAGCAGCTTAGATCCCGCGTATGGCTACACCTTC. This gives the protein CASSLDPAYGYTF.

There are a few counts of this clone. The rearrangement links TRBV5-1 to TRBJ2-5, with 9 bases matching TRBD1. Trimming at V came to 4 bases and at J to 5 bases, leaving 9 bases not matched to a gene. The CDR3 is made up of 15 amino acids. The V gene's germline CDR1 is SGHRS and CDR2 YFSETQ. CDR3 loop: CASSAEGQGGETQYF. CDR3 in DNA: TGCGCCAGCAGCGCCGAGGGACAGGGTGGGGAGACCCAGTACTTC.

This clone was seen once. DNA for the CDR3: TGTGCCAGCAGTTTGACAGTCCCGGCGACCCAGTACTTC. Translating it yields CASSLTVPATQYF. V usage is TRBV28 and J usage is TRBJ2-5; D is perhaps TRBD1 (5 bases). V gave up 3 bases and J gave up 7 bases, with 12 bases separating them. The length of the CDR3 is 13 residues. Per the germline V gene, CDR1 is MDHEN and CDR2 is SYDVKM.

This clone was seen a handful of times. The chain links TRBV7-9 to TRBJ1-1; possibly TRBD1 for D (5 bases). Deletions cut 4 bases from V and 0 bases from J, with 6 bases between. The length of the CDR3 is 13 residues. In germline, CDR1 is SEHNR, CDR2 FQNEAQ (reference sequence). CDR3 coding DNA: TGTGCCAGCAGCTGGGGCCTGAACACTGAAGCTTTCTTT. This translates into CASSWGLNTEAFF.

This chain links TRBV6-6 with TRBJ1-5; D is perhaps TRBD1 (6 bases). The V and J ends lost 0 bases and 3 bases respectively, with 12 bases between them. CDR1 and CDR2 (germline): MNHNY, SVGAGI (reference sequence). This CDR3 is built from 16 residues. As DNA, the CDR3 is TGTGCCAGCAGTTACTCGGCGCCAGGGGACAATCAGCCCCAGCATTTT. It is translated as CASSYSAPGDNQPQHF.

This clone came up once. J is TRBJ1-1 and V is TRBV28; 7 positions match TRBD1. The germline gives CDR1 MDHEN, CDR2 SYDVKM. The CDR3 spans 13 residues. Unmatched junction bases numbered 9, after V lost 7 bases and J lost 7 bases. The CDR3 DNA reads as TGTGCCAGCACAGGGACAGTGGTACGTGAAGCTTTCTTT. Translated: CASTGTVVREAFF.

The chain couples TRBV6-2 or TRBV6-3 to TRBJ1-6, with TRBD1 matching over 10 bases. Trimming cost V 6 bases and J 8 bases; bases outside gene matches: 10. The CDR3 runs 16 residues. The V gene's germline CDR1 is MNHEY and CDR2 SVGEGT. CDR3 sequence (DNA): TGTGCCAGCAGCCGCGCATCCGGGACAGGGGATTCACCCCTCCACTTT. Residues: CASSRASGTGDSPLHF.

The V call is TRBV27, the J call TRBJ2-7, with TRBD2 identical over 7 bases. CDR3 size: 15 residues. Germline V gene sequence: CDR1 MNHEY, CDR2 SMNVEV (reference sequence). The V gene end was trimmed by 2 bases and the J gene end by 0 bases; junction bases not matched to a gene: 4. The CDR3 spells CASSLDRDYSYEQYF. DNA of the CDR3: TGTGCCAGCAGTTTAGATCGGGACTACTCCTACGAGCAGTACTTC.

J is TRBJ2-2 and V is TRBV2; 7 bases align to TRBD1. Germline V lookup: CDR1 SNHLY, CDR2 FYNNEI. The CDR3 covers 16 residues. V shed 6 bases and J 4 bases; nucleotides not matched to a gene: 11. The CDR3 DNA reads TGTGCCAGCAGGCGAGTAGGGGGCCGTGGCACCGGGGAGCTGTTTTTT. It translates to CASRRVGGRGTGELFF.

The chain couples TRBV7-9 to TRBJ1-5; 9 bases match TRBD1. Germline CDR1 SEHNR, CDR2 FQNEAQ (reference sequence). The CDR3 length is 15 residues. Unmatched junction bases numbered 2, after V lost 1 base and J lost 4 bases. The chain's CDR3 is CASSLGTGENQPQHF. The CDR3 DNA sequence: TGTGCCAGCAGCTTAGGGACAGGGGAGAATCAGCCCCAGCATTTT.

This rearrangement joins TRBV19 to TRBJ1-1; D might be TRBD1 (5 bases). The V gene's germline CDR1 is LNHDA and CDR2 SQIVND (reference sequence). The CDR3 loop spans 13 amino acids. The V end lost 6 bases, the J end lost 0 bases, and 8 bases lay between the germline ends. CDR3 in amino acids: CASRDKMNTEAFF. CDR3 in DNA: TGTGCCAGTAGGGACAAAATGAACACTGAAGCTTTCTTT.

This clone was detected once. The chain has TRBV6-5 and TRBJ1-1, with 7 nucleotides matching TRBD1. V shed 4 bases and J 8 bases; nucleotides not matched to a gene: 7. Germline values: CDR1 MNHEY, CDR2 SVGAGI. CDR3 length: 13 residues. CDR3 protein: CASSLVVGGEAFF. In DNA form, the CDR3 reads TGTGCCAGCAGTTTGGTAGTAGGGGGCGAAGCTTTCTTT.

This chain uses TRBV14 with TRBJ1-1, with D tentatively TRBD1 (5 bases). CDR3 length equals 14 residues. Germline assignment: CDR1 SGHDN and CDR2 FVKESK. V was trimmed by 3 bases and J by 6 bases, leaving 14 bases between them. The CDR3 reads CASSHRTGGAEAFF. The CDR3 DNA sequence: TGTGCCAGCAGCCACCGTACAGGAGGGGCTGAAGCTTTCTTT.

The chain is built from TRBV5-8 and TRBJ1-5; TRBD1 agrees at 7 bases. Germline CDR1 is SGHTS and CDR2 is YDEGEE. V trimming: 7 bases; J trimming: 7 bases; junction bases outside the gene matches: 8. This CDR3 region has 13 residues. Here the CDR3 DNA reads TGTGCCAGCCACAGGGGTCGGGGACAGCCCCAGCATTTT. It codes for CASHRGRGQPQHF.

J is TRBJ1-5 and V is TRBV6-2 or TRBV6-3, with D perhaps TRBD1 (6 bases). With 2 bases removed from V and 4 bases from J, the gap between germline ends came to 12 bases. This CDR3 has 15 amino acids. Germline V gene lookup returns CDR1 MNHEY and CDR2 SVGEGT. The CDR3 nucleotides read TGTGCCAGCAGTTACACTACAGGGCGGAATCAGCCCCAGCATTTT. This translates into CASSYTTGRNQPQHF.

The chain recombines TRBV9 with TRBJ2-3; D is unclear. Germline values: CDR1 SGDLS, CDR2 YYNGEE. The CDR3 spans 14 residues. Trimming removed 6 bases at V and 3 bases at J, with 14 bases between. The CDR3 here is CASTVGPQTDTQYF. As DNA, the CDR3 is TGTGCCAGCACCGTGGGCCCACAGACAGATACGCAGTATTTT.

J is TRBJ2-6 and V is TRBV5-6; D not certain. The V end lost 4 bases, the J end lost 1 base, and 12 bases lay between the germline ends. The CDR3 is 16 amino acids. Germline CDR1 reads SGHDT; CDR2 reads YYEEEE. The CDR3, as DNA: TGTGCCAGCAGCCGAAGTTCTCAGTCTGGGGCCAACGTCCTGACTTTC. It translates to CASSRSSQSGANVLTF.